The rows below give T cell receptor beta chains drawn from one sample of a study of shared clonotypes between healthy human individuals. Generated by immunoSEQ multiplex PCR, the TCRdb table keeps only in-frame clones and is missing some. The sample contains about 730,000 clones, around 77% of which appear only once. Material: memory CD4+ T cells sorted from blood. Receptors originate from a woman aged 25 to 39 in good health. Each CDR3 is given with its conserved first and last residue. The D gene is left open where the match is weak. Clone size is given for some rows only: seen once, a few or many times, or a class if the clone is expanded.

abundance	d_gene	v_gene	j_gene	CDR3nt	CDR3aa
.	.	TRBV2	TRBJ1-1	TGTGCCAGCAGTGTTAGGTCCCTGAACACTGAAGCTTTCTTT	CASSVRSLNTEAFF
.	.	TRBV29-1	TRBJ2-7	TGCAGCGTCTCTGTCGGGGACAACGAGCAGTACTTC	CSVSVGDNEQYF
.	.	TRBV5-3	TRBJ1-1	TGTGCCAGAAGCCAACACCTCCTCAGGGACGCTTACACTGAAGCTTTCTTT	CARSQHLLRDAYTEAFF
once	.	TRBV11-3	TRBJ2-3	TGTGCCAGCAGCTTAGGGGGCCGCACAGATACGCAGTATTTT	CASSLGGRTDTQYF
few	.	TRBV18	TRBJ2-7	TGTGCCAGCTCACCTCAGGGTGGAGGGCCCTACGAGCAGTACTTC	CASSPQGGGPYEQYF
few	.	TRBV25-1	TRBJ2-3	TGTGCCAGCAGTGGGGCGTCAGATACGCAGTATTTT	CASSGASDTQYF
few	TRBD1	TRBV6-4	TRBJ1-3	TGTGCCAGCACCCAAGGGGGCGATGGAAACACCATATATTTT	CASTQGGDGNTIYF
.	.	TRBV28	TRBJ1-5	TGTGCCAGCAGTTTCCGAGGGCATCAGCCCCAGCATTTT	CASSFRGHQPQHF
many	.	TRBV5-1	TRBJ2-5	TGCGCCAGCAGCGCAAACCAAGAGACCCAGTACTTC	CASSANQETQYF
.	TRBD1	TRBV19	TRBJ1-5	TGTGCCAGTAGTACTCCCCGTCAGGGGGAAGGGCAGCCCCAGCATTTT	CASSTPRQGEGQPQHF
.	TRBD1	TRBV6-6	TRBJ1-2	TGTGCCAGCAGCCGGACAGGCTTCAATAACTATGGCTACACCTTC	CASSRTGFNNYGYTF
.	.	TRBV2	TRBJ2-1	TGTGCCAGCAGTACCAAAACAGGGAGCGGCGAGCAGTTCTTC	CASSTKTGSGEQFF
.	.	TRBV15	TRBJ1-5	TGTGCCACCAGCAGAGATCAACGGGTCCCCCAGCATTTT	CATSRDQRVPQHF
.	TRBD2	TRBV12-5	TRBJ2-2	TGTGCTAGTGGTTTGGTCGGACTAGCGGGAAAAGGGGAGCTGTTTTTT	CASGLVGLAGKGELFF
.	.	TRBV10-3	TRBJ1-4	TGTGCCATCAGTGAGTCGATAGGAGGGGCCGACAATGAAAAACTGTTTTTT	CAISESIGGADNEKLFF
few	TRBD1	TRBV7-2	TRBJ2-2	TGTGCCAGCAGCGTAACAGGGGGCGAAAGTCCGAACACCGGGGAGCTGTTTTTT	CASSVTGGESPNTGELFF